This T cell receptor (beta chain) was identified in a study of cytomegalovirus exposure and HLA in healthy donors. CDR1 is MNHNS and CDR2 is SASEGT in the germline V gene. Trimming stripped 3 bases from V and 0 bases from J, with 11 bases between. The CDR3 is 15 amino acids. The primer mix had 60 Vbeta and 13 Jbeta primers. Clones were sequenced by immunoSEQ multiplex PCR, and TCRdb holds only the in-frame ones, with some missing. The sample totals some 83,000 clones. Healthy donors of bone marrow made up the group. The chain carries TRBV6-1 and TRBJ1-2, with D possibly TRBD1 on 5 matching bases. The sequence came from a woman aged 25 to 39 in good health and CMV-seronegative. Material: PBMCs. CDR3 coding DNA: TGTGCCAGCAGTGAGGGGGGGTCCCCTAACTATGGCTACACCTTC. The encoded protein is CASSEGGSPNYGYTF.